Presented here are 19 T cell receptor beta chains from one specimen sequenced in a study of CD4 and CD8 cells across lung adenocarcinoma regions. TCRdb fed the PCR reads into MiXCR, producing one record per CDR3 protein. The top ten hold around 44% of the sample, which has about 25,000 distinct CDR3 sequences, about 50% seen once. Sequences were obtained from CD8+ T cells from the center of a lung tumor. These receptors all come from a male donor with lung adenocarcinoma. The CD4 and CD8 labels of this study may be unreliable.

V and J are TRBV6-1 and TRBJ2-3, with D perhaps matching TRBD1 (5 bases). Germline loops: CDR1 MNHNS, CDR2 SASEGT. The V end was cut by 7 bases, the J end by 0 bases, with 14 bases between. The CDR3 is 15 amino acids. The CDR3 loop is CASKRTSLSTDTQYF. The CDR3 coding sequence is TGTGCCAGCAAACGGACAAGCCTTAGCACAGATACGCAGTATTTT.

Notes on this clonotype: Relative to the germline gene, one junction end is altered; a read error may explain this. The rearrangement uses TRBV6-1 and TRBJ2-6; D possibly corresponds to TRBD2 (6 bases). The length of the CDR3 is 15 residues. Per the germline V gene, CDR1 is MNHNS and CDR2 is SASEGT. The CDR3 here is CASSEMSSDTNTQYF. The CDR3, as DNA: TGTGCCAGCAGTGAAATGTCTAGCGACACAAACACGCAGTACTTT.

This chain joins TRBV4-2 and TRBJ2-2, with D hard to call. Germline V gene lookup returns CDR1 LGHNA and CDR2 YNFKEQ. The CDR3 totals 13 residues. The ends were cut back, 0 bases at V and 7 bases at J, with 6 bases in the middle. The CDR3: CASSQDLGGELFF. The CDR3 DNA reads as TGTGCCAGCAGCCAAGATCTCGGCGGGGAGCTGTTTTTT.

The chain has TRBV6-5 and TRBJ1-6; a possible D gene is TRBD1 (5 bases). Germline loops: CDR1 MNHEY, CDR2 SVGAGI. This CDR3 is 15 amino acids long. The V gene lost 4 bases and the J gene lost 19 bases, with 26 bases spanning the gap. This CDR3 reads CASSLGPAGWYEQHF. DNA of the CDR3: TGTGCCAGCAGTTTGGGGCCAGCGGGATGGTACGAGCAGCACTTT.

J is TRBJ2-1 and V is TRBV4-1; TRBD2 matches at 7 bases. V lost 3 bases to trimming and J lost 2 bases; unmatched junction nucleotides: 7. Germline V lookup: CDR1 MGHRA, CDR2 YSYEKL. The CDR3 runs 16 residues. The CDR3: CASSQARTSTYNEQFF. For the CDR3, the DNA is TGCGCCAGCAGCCAGGCTCGGACTAGTACCTACAATGAGCAGTTCTTC.

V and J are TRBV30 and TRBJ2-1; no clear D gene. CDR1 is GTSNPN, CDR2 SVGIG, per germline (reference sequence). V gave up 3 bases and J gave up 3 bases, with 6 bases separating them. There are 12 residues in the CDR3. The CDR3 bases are TGTGCCTGGAGAGGCAGCTACAATGAGCAGTTCTTC. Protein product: CAWRGSYNEQFF.

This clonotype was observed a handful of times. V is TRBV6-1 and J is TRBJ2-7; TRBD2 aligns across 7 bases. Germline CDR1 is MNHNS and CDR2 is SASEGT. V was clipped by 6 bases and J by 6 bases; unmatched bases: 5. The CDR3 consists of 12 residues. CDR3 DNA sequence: TGTGCCAGCAGACCTACTAGCGCCGAGCAGTACTTC. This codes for CASRPTSAEQYF.

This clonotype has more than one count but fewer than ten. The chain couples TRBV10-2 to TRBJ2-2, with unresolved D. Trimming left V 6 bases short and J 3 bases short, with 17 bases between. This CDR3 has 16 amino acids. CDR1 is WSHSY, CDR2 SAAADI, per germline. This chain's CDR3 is CASSVYRTQYTGELFF. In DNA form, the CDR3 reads TGCGCCAGCAGCGTATACCGGACCCAATACACCGGGGAGCTGTTTTTT.

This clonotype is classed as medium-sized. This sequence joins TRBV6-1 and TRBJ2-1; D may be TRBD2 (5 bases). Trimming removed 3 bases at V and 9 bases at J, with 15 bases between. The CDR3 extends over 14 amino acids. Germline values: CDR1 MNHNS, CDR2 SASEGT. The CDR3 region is CASSDYQRPGEQFF. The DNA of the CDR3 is TGTGCCAGCAGTGACTACCAGCGGCCAGGTGAGCAGTTCTTC.

CDR3: CASTGSYEQYF. As DNA, the CDR3 is TGTGCCAGCACGGGATCCTACGAGCAGTACTTC. The rearrangement joins TRBV7-9 to TRBJ2-1, with a tentative D call TRBD2 (5 bases). The DNA end is a closer match to TRBJ2-7, so the J assignment may be wrong. Germline V gene data show CDR1 as SEHNR and CDR2 as FQNEAQ (reference sequence). The CDR3 has 11 amino acids.

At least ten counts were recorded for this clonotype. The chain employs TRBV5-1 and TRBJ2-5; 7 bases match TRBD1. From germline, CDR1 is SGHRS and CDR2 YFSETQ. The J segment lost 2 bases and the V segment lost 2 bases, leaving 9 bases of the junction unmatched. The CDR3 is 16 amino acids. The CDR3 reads CASSLGPTGQQETQYF. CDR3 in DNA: TGCGCCAGCAGCTTAGGCCCGACAGGGCAACAAGAGACCCAGTACTTC.

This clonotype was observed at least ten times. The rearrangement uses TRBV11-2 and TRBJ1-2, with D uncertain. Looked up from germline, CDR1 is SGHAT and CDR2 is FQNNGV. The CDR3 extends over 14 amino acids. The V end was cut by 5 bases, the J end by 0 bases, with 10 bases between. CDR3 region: CASSKTTSNYGYTF. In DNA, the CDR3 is TGTGCCAGCAGCAAGACTACATCTAACTATGGCTACACCTTC.

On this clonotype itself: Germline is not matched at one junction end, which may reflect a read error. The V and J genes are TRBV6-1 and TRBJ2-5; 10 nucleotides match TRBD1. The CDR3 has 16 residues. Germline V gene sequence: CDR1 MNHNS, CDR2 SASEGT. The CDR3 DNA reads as TGTGCCAGCAGGGAAGCCGGGACAGGGGTCCAGGATACGCAGTATTTC. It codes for CASREAGTGVQDTQYF.

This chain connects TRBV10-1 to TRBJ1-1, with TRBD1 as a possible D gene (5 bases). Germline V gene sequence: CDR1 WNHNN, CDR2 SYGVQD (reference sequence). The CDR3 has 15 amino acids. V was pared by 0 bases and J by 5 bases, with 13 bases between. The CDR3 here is CASSESAGRATEAFF. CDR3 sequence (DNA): TGCGCCAGCAGTGAGTCGGCAGGGCGGGCGACTGAAGCTTTCTTT.

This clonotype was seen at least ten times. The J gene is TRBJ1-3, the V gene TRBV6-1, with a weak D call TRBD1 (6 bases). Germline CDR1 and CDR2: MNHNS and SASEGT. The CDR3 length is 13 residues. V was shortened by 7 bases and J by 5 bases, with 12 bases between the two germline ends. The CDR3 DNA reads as TGTGCCAGCACCTGGGACACCCGAAACACCATATATTTT. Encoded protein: CASTWDTRNTIYF.

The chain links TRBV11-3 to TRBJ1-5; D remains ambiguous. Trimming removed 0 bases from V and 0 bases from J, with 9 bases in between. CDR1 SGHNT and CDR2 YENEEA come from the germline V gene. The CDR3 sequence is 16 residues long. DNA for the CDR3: TGTGCCAGCAGCTTAGATGAGCACGATAGCAATCAGCCCCAGCATTTT. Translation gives CASSLDEHDSNQPQHF.

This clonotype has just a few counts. This chain's CDR3 is CASSSAASGRVNEQFF. In DNA, the CDR3 is TGTGCCAGCAGTAGCGCGGCTAGCGGGAGGGTAAATGAGCAGTTCTTC. The genes are TRBV6-1 and TRBJ2-1; 12 bases line up with TRBD2. The CDR3 length is 16 residues. Germline V gives CDR1 MNHNS, CDR2 SASEGT. V was pared by 5 bases and J by 7 bases, with 9 bases of the junction left unmatched.

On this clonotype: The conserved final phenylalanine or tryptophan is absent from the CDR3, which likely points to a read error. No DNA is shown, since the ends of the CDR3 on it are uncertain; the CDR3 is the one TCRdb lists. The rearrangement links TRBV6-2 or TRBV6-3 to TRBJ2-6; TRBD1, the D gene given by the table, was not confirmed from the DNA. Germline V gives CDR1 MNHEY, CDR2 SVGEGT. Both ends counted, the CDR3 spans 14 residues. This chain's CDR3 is CASSYRASEQFFGP.

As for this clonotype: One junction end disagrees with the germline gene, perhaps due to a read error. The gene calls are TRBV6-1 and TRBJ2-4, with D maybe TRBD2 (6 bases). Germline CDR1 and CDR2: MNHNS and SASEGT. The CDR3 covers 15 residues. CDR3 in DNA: TGTGCCAGCGGTGAAGGAGGGGTAGTCAAAGAGATTCAGTACTTC. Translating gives CASGEGGVVKEIQYF.